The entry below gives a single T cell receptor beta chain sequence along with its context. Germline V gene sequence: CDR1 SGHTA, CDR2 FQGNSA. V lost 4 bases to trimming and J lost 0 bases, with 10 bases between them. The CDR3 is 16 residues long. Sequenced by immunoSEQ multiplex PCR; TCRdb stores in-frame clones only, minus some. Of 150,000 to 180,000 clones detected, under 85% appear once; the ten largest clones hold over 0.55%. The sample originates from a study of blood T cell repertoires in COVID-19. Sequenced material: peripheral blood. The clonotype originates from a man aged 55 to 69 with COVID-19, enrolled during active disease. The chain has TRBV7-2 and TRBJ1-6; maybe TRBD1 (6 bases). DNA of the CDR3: TGTGCCAGCAGCTGGACAGCCAGCTCCTATAATTCACCCCTCCACTTT. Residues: CASSWTASSYNSPLHF.